Following are 27 T cell receptor beta chains from one sample sequenced in a study of cytomegalovirus exposure and HLA in healthy donors. The PCR contained 60 Vbeta and 13 Jbeta primers. Only in-frame clones appear in the TCRdb table, and some are missing; sequencing was by immunoSEQ multiplex PCR. The sample lists tens of thousands of clones, just under 75% occurring once. Sequencing input: PBMCs. The receptor source for this set is a man aged 60-69 years in good health and CMV-seronegative.

J is TRBJ2-1 and V is TRBV7-9; 9 bases are shared with TRBD1. This CDR3 has 17 residues. Germline-derived CDR1 and CDR2 are SEHNR and FQNEAQ (reference sequence). J was trimmed by 2 bases and V by 5 bases; bases with no gene match: 10. CDR3 nucleotide sequence: TGTGCCAGCAGCCCTCCCCCCCGGGACAGGGCCTACAATGAGCAGTTCTTC. Its translation is CASSPPPRDRAYNEQFF.

The genes are TRBV19 and TRBJ1-6; 11 nucleotides align to TRBD1. J gave up 7 bases and V 5 bases, and 4 bases lay outside the gene matches. This CDR3 comprises 15 residues. Germline V lookup: CDR1 LNHDA, CDR2 SQIVND (reference sequence). The CDR3 region has the DNA TGTGCCAGTAGTCCCGGGGACAGGGGGAATTCACCCCTCCACTTT. Its translation is CASSPGDRGNSPLHF.

The gene calls are TRBV6-1 and TRBJ1-5; no reliable D call. V was shortened by 3 bases and J by 0 bases, with 6 bases between the two germline ends. CDR3 size: 14 residues. Looked up from germline, CDR1 is MNHNS and CDR2 is SASEGT. The DNA of the CDR3 is TGTGCCAGCAGTGATCCTTATAGCAATCAGCCCCAGCATTTT. Its translation: CASSDPYSNQPQHF.

The CDR3 spells CASSLSGGANQPQHF. The DNA of the CDR3 is TGTGCCAGCAGCTTATCGGGGGGGGCGAATCAGCCCCAGCATTTT. The V call is TRBV11-2, the J call TRBJ1-5; D perhaps matches TRBD1 (6 bases). The CDR3 contains 15 residues. V lost 2 bases to trimming and J lost 4 bases, with 12 bases between them. CDR1 SGHAT and CDR2 FQNNGV come from the germline V gene.

The chain has TRBV5-1 and TRBJ2-1, with TRBD1 matching 7 bases. The CDR3 is 14 residues long. Germline V lookup: CDR1 SGHRS, CDR2 YFSETQ. With 4 bases clipped from V and 8 bases from J, the junction kept 9 bases outside the gene matches. The CDR3 bases are TGCGCCAGCAGCCCTAAGACAGGGTTGGATGAGCAGTTCTTC. As protein: CASSPKTGLDEQFF. Complete variable domain (other parts from reference TRBV5-1 and TRBJ2-1): KAGVTQTPRYLIKTRGQQVTLSCSPISGHRSVSWYQQTPGQGLQFLFEYFSETQRNKGNFPGRFSGRQFSNSRSEMNVSTLELGDSALYLCASSPKTGLDEQFFGPGTRLTVL.

The chain combines TRBV19 with TRBJ2-5, with 8 nucleotides matching TRBD1. J was trimmed by 2 bases and V by 6 bases; bases with no gene match: 11. The germline gives CDR1 LNHDA, CDR2 SQIVND (reference sequence). This CDR3 is 16 amino acids long. DNA for the CDR3: TGTGCCAGTAGGGACTCGGACAGGGTCCCTCAAGAGACCCAGTACTTC. As protein: CASRDSDRVPQETQYF.

The chain joins TRBV5-4 to TRBJ1-2; D unresolved. The CDR3 consists of 12 residues. The V end was cut by 8 bases, the J end by 3 bases, with 11 bases between. Germline V gives CDR1 SGHNT, CDR2 YYREEE (reference sequence). The CDR3 region is CARRATHYGYTF. CDR3 bases: TGTGCCAGGAGGGCCACCCACTATGGCTACACCTTC.

V and J are TRBV6-1 and TRBJ1-2; tentative D call: TRBD1 (6 bases). CDR3 length equals 16 residues. Trimming took 1 base from V and 4 from J, leaving 16 bases between them. Per the germline V gene, CDR1 is MNHNS and CDR2 is SASEGT. The CDR3 DNA sequence: TGTGCCAGCAGTGAAGGGGTTGGGGGCGCGGGCTATGGCTACACCTTC. It codes for CASSEGVGGAGYGYTF.

Only a few counts were recorded for this clone. This rearrangement joins TRBV11-3 to TRBJ1-5; possible D gene TRBD1, 5 bases. The germline V gene has CDR1 SGHNT and CDR2 YENEEA. The length of the CDR3 is 18 residues. V was trimmed by 5 bases and J by 5 bases, leaving 25 bases between them. The CDR3: CASSRWGPSQGGDQPQHF. CDR3 DNA: TGTGCCAGCAGCCGTTGGGGTCCCAGTCAGGGTGGGGATCAGCCCCAGCATTTT.

The rearrangement uses TRBV7-3 and TRBJ2-2; 7 bases map to TRBD1. Germline-derived CDR1 and CDR2 are SGHTA and FQGTGA. There are 15 residues in the CDR3. Unmatched junction bases numbered 9, after V lost 5 bases and J lost 6 bases. The CDR3 protein is CASSPQGTQPGELFF. The CDR3 DNA reads TGTGCCAGCAGCCCACAGGGGACGCAGCCCGGGGAGCTGTTTTTT.

The chain is built from TRBV5-3 and TRBJ1-1; no clear D gene. TRBV5-3 is identified as an open reading frame with a role that is uncertain. This CDR3 is built from 11 residues. The V end lost 4 bases, the J end lost 5 bases, and 6 bases lay between the germline ends. The CDR3 coding sequence is TGTGCCAGAAGCCCGAGGACTGAAGCTTTCTTT. Translated: CARSPRTEAFF.

The rearrangement links TRBV4-1 to TRBJ2-5; 9 bases line up with TRBD2. The V segment lost 4 bases and the J segment 4 bases; nucleotides outside the gene matches: 10. CDR3 length: 16 amino acids. The V gene's germline CDR1 is MGHRA and CDR2 YSYEKL. The CDR3 nucleotides read TGCGCCAGCAGCCGTCTGGCGGGGGGGCCGGGAGAGACCCAGTACTTC. As protein: CASSRLAGGPGETQYF.

The chain employs TRBV7-8 and TRBJ2-1; possible D gene TRBD1, 5 bases. Trimming shortened V by 1 base and J by 8 bases, and 18 bases separated the two germline ends. From germline, CDR1 is SGHVS and CDR2 FQNEAQ. The CDR3 consists of 16 residues. DNA for the CDR3: TGTGCCAGCAGCTTAGGGACACGAATCAATCTAGATGAGCAGTTCTTC. Translating gives CASSLGTRINLDEQFF.

J is TRBJ1-1 and V is TRBV6-1; a weak D match, TRBD1 (6 bases). The V gene lost 0 bases and the J gene lost 5 bases, with 10 bases spanning the gap. The CDR3 totals 14 residues. Germline V lookup: CDR1 MNHNS, CDR2 SASEGT. CDR3 amino acids: CASSEAQGETEAFF. CDR3 nucleotides: TGTGCCAGCAGTGAAGCACAGGGAGAGACTGAAGCTTTCTTT.

The chain carries TRBV11-3 and TRBJ2-1, with TRBD2 identical over 14 bases. Losses at the gene ends were 5 bases for V and 7 bases for J; bases not matched to a gene: 7. The CDR3 is made up of 16 amino acids. Germline CDR1 reads SGHNT; CDR2 reads YENEEA. The CDR3 loop reads CASSTRTSGGFNEQFF. The CDR3 nucleotides are TGTGCCAGCAGCACTCGGACTAGCGGGGGGTTTAATGAGCAGTTCTTC.

The gene calls are TRBV19 and TRBJ2-5; perhaps TRBD2 as D (6 bases). CDR3 size: 14 residues. Trimming pared 1 base from V and 1 base from J, leaving 7 bases between. Per germline, CDR1 LNHDA and CDR2 SQIVND (reference sequence). CDR3 amino acids: CASSIGGVQETQYF. CDR3 DNA sequence: TGTGCCAGTAGTATAGGCGGGGTCCAAGAGACCCAGTACTTC.

The CDR3 coding sequence is TGTGCCAGCAGCCTAGGAACGGGAACTGAAGCTTTCTTT. This gives the protein CASSLGTGTEAFF. V usage is TRBV5-5 and J usage is TRBJ1-1; D unresolved. This CDR3 has 13 residues. Germline V gene sequence: CDR1 SGHKS, CDR2 YYEKEE (reference sequence). V dropped 4 bases and J dropped 5 bases, with 12 bases sitting between them. Supplemented by reference TRBV5-5 and TRBJ1-1, the full variable domain reads DAGVTQSPTHLIKTRGQQVTLRCSPISGHKSVSWYQQVLGQGPQFIFQYYEKEERGRGNFPDRFSARQFPNYSSELNVNALLLGDSALYLCASSLGTGTEAFFGQGTRLTVV.

The chain combines TRBV2 with TRBJ2-1; 8 bases fit TRBD2. The germline gives CDR1 SNHLY, CDR2 FYNNEI. The CDR3 spans 13 residues. V lost 5 bases and J lost 9; bases outside the gene matches: 6. The chain's CDR3 is CASSFGRGGEQFF. The DNA for the CDR3 is TGTGCCAGCAGTTTCGGACGGGGGGGTGAGCAGTTCTTC.

The rearrangement links TRBV6-5 to TRBJ1-1; D is undetermined. Germline loops: CDR1 MNHEY, CDR2 SVGAGI. V lost 5 bases and J lost 1, with 14 bases in between. The CDR3 contains 15 residues. CDR3 DNA: TGTGCCAGCAGTGGATTGAGGGCCTCGAACACTGAAGCTTTCTTT. Its protein is CASSGLRASNTEAFF.

The chain is built from TRBV27 and TRBJ2-5; TRBD2 agrees at 10 bases. The CDR3 has 14 residues. Germline loops: CDR1 MNHEY, CDR2 SMNVEV (reference sequence). Germline trimming cut 5 bases from V and 2 bases from J; bases unmatched to any gene: 2. CDR3 nucleotide sequence: TGTGCCAGCAGTGATAGCGGGGGGCAAGAGACCCAGTACTTC. It encodes CASSDSGGQETQYF.

The rearrangement joins TRBV4-2 to TRBJ2-5; 9 positions match TRBD2. The CDR3 has 17 amino acids. The germline V gene encodes CDR1 LGHNA and CDR2 YNFKEQ. V trimming: 1 base; J trimming: 4 bases; junction bases outside the gene matches: 10. Here the CDR3 reads CASSQGDGGGAGETQYF. In nucleotides, the CDR3 is TGTGCCAGCAGCCAAGGAGATGGCGGGGGGGCAGGAGAGACCCAGTACTTC.

The V gene is TRBV5-1, the J gene TRBJ2-6; D may be TRBD1 (6 bases). The V gene's germline CDR1 is SGHRS and CDR2 YFSETQ. This CDR3 comprises 16 residues. V shed 0 bases and J shed 4 bases, with 11 bases lying between them. CDR3 in DNA: TGCGCCAGCAGCTTGGACAGGGTGGGGGGGGCCAACGTCCTGACTTTC. This sequence encodes CASSLDRVGGANVLTF.

The chain couples TRBV6-5 to TRBJ2-7, with 9 bases matching TRBD1. The CDR3 loop spans 14 amino acids. The junction had 6 bases not matched to a gene; V was cut back by 6 bases and J by 3 bases. Germline values: CDR1 MNHEY, CDR2 SVGAGI. The CDR3 DNA reads TGTGCCAGCAGCCGGGACAGGGATTTCTACGAGCAGTACTTC. Protein: CASSRDRDFYEQYF.

This rearrangement joins TRBV6-1 to TRBJ2-7; D not resolved. Trimming took off 4 bases at V and 4 bases at J, with 20 bases between the two ends. The CDR3 length is 16 residues. Germline V gene data show CDR1 as MNHNS and CDR2 as SASEGT. The CDR3: CASSALSLTGVYEQYF. The CDR3, as DNA: TGTGCCAGCAGTGCCCTGAGTCTGACCGGAGTGTACGAGCAGTACTTC.

The rearrangement uses TRBV9 and TRBJ2-7; 11 nucleotides align to TRBD2. CDR1 and CDR2 (germline): SGDLS, YYNGEE. V dropped 10 bases and J dropped 3; count of bases not matched to a gene: 9. The CDR3 is 14 amino acids. The CDR3 nucleotides read TGTGCCTTCCAACTAGCGGGGGATTTCTACGAGCAGTACTTC. Its protein product is CAFQLAGDFYEQYF.

The rearrangement links TRBV30 to TRBJ2-3; 8 positions agree with TRBD2. The germline CDR1 and CDR2 sequences are GTSNPN and SVGIG (reference sequence). With V trimmed by 5 bases and J by 2 bases, 12 bases remained unmatched. This CDR3 is built from 16 residues. CDR3 sequence reads: CAWGPTAGAPTDTQYF. In nucleotides, the CDR3 is TGTGCCTGGGGTCCCACAGCGGGGGCCCCCACAGATACGCAGTATTTT.

Regarding this clone: An end of the junction does not agree with germline; a read error may underlie this. V usage is TRBV18 and J usage is TRBJ1-1; TRBD1 might be the D (6 bases). This CDR3 has 15 residues. In germline, CDR1 is KGHSH, CDR2 LQKENI. The CDR3 coding sequence is TGTGCCAGCTCACCACCCCCAGGGGTGAACGCTGAAGCTTTCTTT. Translation: CASSPPPGVNAEAFF.